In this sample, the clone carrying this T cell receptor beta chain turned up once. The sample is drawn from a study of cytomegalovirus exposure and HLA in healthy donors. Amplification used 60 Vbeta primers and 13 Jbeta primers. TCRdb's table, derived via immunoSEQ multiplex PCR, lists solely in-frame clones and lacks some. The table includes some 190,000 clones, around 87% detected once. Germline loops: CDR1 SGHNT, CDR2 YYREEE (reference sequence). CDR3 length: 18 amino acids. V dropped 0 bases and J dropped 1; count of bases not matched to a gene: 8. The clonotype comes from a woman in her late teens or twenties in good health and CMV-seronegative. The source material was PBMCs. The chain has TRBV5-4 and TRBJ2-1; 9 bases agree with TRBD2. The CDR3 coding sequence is TGTGCCAGCAGCTTGGAGGGTGCGGGGGGGCGTTCCTACAATGAGCAGTTCTTC. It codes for CASSLEGAGGRSYNEQFF.